This note documents a single T cell receptor beta chain sequence. The antigen is not known. The sample comes from a study of CD8 T cells in Susac syndrome. Study at large: Intravenous immunoglobulin alone or corticosteroids were being given to patients with Susac syndrome at blood draw, unless they were therapy-naive.

General study results and limits: The CD4+ T cell repertoires in Susac syndrome were not clonally expanded.

Germline lookup yields CDR1 MDHEN and CDR2 SYDVKM. The germline V and J ends were trimmed by 7 bases and 5 bases, with 18 bases remaining between them. The CDR3 totals 15 residues. It was with random hexamers that 0.5 to 1 ug RNA was reverse transcribed. MiXCR, applied by TCRdb to the immunoSEQ multiplex PCR reads, yields one record per CDR3 protein. Of about 150,000 distinct CDR3 sequences listed, approximately 96% were seen once; the top ten hold around 0.08%. The receptor's source is a human donor with Susac syndrome. The chain has TRBV28 and TRBJ2-1; either TRBD1 or TRBD2 may fit D (6 bases each). The sample comprised CD4+ T cells from PBMCs. CDR3 sequence reads: CASTTVPGGNNEQFF. The DNA for the CDR3 is TGTGCCAGCACCACGGTTCCCGGGGGCAACAATGAGCAGTTCTTC.